Included here is one T cell receptor (beta chain) sequence, with context. Its antigen is not known. These data are taken from a study of cytomegalovirus exposure and HLA in healthy donors. Study-wide results and caveats: Most TCR sequences were rare, but some public TCRs occurred in many donors. One later analysis reportedly identified an Asian-associated ancestry cluster that showed fewer N-insertions than the roughly 620-donor mean. Some V segments, TRBV6-2 and TRBV6-3 among them, were indistinguishable and were therefore excluded. A list of 150 or so TCR beta chains associated with cytomegalovirus was given.

Germline V lookup: CDR1 GTSNPN, CDR2 SVGIG (reference sequence). This CDR3 is 15 amino acids long. The junction had 12 bases not matched to a gene; V was cut back by 5 bases and J by 6 bases. The PCR was carried out with 60 Vbeta primers and 13 Jbeta primers. Using immunoSEQ multiplex PCR, the repertoire was profiled, and TCRdb retains in-frame clones only, with some absent. This repertoire shows more than 150,000 clones, more than 75% found once; its top ten account for about 0.23%. The sequence was obtained from a girl under two years old in good health and CMV-seronegative. The sequenced sample consisted of PBMCs. The chain links TRBV30 to TRBJ2-3, with TRBD2 identical over 9 bases. The CDR3 region has the DNA TGTGCCTGGTCTATAGCGGGGGTCGGTCGGGATACGCAGTATTTT. Translation gives CAWSIAGVGRDTQYF.